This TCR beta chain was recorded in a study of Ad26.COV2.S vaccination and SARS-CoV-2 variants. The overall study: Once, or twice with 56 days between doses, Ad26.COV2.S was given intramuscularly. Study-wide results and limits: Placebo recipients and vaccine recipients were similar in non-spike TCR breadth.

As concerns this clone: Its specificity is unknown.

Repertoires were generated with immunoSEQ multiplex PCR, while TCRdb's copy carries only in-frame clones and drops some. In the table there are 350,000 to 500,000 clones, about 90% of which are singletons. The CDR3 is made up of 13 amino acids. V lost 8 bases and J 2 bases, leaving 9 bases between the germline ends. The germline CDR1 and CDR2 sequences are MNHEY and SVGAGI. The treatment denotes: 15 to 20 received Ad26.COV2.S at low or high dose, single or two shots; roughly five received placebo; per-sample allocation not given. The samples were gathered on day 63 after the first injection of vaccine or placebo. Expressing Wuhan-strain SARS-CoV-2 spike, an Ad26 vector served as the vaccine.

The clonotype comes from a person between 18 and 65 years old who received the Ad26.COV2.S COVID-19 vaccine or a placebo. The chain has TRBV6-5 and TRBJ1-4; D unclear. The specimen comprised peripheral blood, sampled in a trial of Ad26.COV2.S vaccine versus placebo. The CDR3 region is CASSRGTNEKLFF. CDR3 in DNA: TGTGCCAGCTCCCGGGGTACTAATGAAAAACTGTTTTTT.